This is a list of T cell receptor beta chains from one sample in a study of identical twins. One entry per CDR3 protein results from TCRdb running MiXCR on the 5' RACE reads. The table includes 450,000 or so distinct CDR3 sequences, approximately 15% detected once. These data were also reused for a study on yellow fever vaccine responses in identical twins.

Input material: CD4+ T cells sorted from blood. The receptors derive from a woman younger than 35 in good health. Each CDR3 is given with its conserved first and last residue. D genes are given only for firm matches. Some rows mark clone size as missing; the rest say once, few, many or name a class of expanded clone.

DNA | CDR3 | size | J | D | V
TGCGCCAGCAGCTTGGCCAGAAAGGCCAGCGGGGGGCTACCCCCGAACACCGGGGAGCTGTTTTTT | CASSLARKASGGLPPNTGELFF | few | TRBJ2-2 | TRBD2 | TRBV5-1
TGTGCCAGCTCACCCTTACCCAATATAGCGGGGAACCCCTACGAGCAGTACTTC | CASSPLPNIAGNPYEQYF | few | TRBJ2-7 | TRBD2 | TRBV18
TGTGCCAGCAGTACCCGACTTCAGCGGGGTTCCTACGAGCAGTACTTC | CASSTRLQRGSYEQYF | few | TRBJ2-7 | TRBD2 | TRBV28
TGTGCCAGCAGCGCAACAGGGGCTCAAGAGACCCAGTACTTC | CASSATGAQETQYF | - | TRBJ2-5 | TRBD1 | TRBV5-4
TGTGCCAGCAGCGGTGCCAATCAGCCCCAGCATTTT | CASSGANQPQHF | - | TRBJ1-5 | - | TRBV7-9
TGTGCCAGCAGCCAAGGGCAGGCGAATGGCTACACCTTC | CASSQGQANGYTF | - | TRBJ1-2 | - | TRBV6-2/TRBV6-3
TGTGCCAGCAGCTTAGTAGTGGCTAGCGGGAGGTGGTACGAGCAGTACTTC | CASSLVVASGRWYEQYF | - | TRBJ2-7 | TRBD2 | TRBV7-8
TGTGCCAGCAGTGAGGCGGGAGGACCGAAAGAGACCCAGTACTTC | CASSEAGGPKETQYF | - | TRBJ2-5 | TRBD2 | TRBV2
TGTGCCAGCAGCTTAGCGAGGACACCTCAAGAGACCCAGTACTTC | CASSLARTPQETQYF | - | TRBJ2-5 | - | TRBV7-6
TGTGCCAGCAGCAGACTTCCAAGCGGGAGCGGGACAGATACGCAGTATTTT | CASSRLPSGSGTDTQYF | - | TRBJ2-3 | TRBD2 | TRBV28
TGCAGCGTAAGGCAGGGCGCCGAGCAGTACTTC | CSVRQGAEQYF | few | TRBJ2-7 | - | TRBV29-1
TGCAGTGCTCCAGCGACTAGCGGGGGTACAGATACGCAGTATTTT | CSAPATSGGTDTQYF | few | TRBJ2-3 | TRBD2 | TRBV20-1
TGTGCCAGCAAGGCGGGGCAGGGGAATAATGAGCAGTTCTTC | CASKAGQGNNEQFF | - | TRBJ2-1 | - | TRBV21-1
TGCAGTGCTGCAACTAGCGGGAGTACCACCGGGGAGCTGTTTTTT | CSAATSGSTTGELFF | few | TRBJ2-2 | TRBD2 | TRBV20-1
TGCGCCAGCAGTAAGGACAGGGATCGTGGCTACACCTTC | CASSKDRDRGYTF | few | TRBJ1-2 | TRBD1 | TRBV10-1
TGTGCCAGCACCCTACGGACAGGGGTTACAGCTAACTATGGCTACACCTTC | CASTLRTGVTANYGYTF | - | TRBJ1-2 | TRBD1 | TRBV2
TGTGCCAGCAGCTTACAAACAGACACCTACGAGCAGTACTTC | CASSLQTDTYEQYF | few | TRBJ2-7 | - | TRBV7-9
TGTGCCAGCAGTTTAATAGGGAACGAGCAGTACTTC | CASSLIGNEQYF | few | TRBJ2-7 | - | TRBV12-3/TRBV12-4
TGTGCCAGCAGCGGGGGACTAGCGGGAGTTACCGGGGAGCTGTTTTTT | CASSGGLAGVTGELFF | few | TRBJ2-2 | TRBD2 | TRBV7-9
TGTGCCAGCAGCCAAAGGGGACAGGGATCCTACGAGCAGTACTTC | CASSQRGQGSYEQYF | few | TRBJ2-7 | TRBD1 | TRBV3-1
TGTGCCAGCAGTTCCATAGCGGGAGGGCCCCACGAGCAGTACTTC | CASSSIAGGPHEQYF | - | TRBJ2-7 | TRBD2 | TRBV27
TGTGCCAGCAGCCAAGACCGGGACAGGGACTTCCAAGAGACCCAGTACTTC | CASSQDRDRDFQETQYF | - | TRBJ2-5 | TRBD1 | TRBV14
TGTGCCAGCAGGATCAGCCAAAATTCACCCCTCCACTTT | CASRISQNSPLHF | many | TRBJ1-6 | - | TRBV2
TGTGCCAGCAGCTTAGCCGGCCGGACAGGCCAAGAGACCCAGTACTTC | CASSLAGRTGQETQYF | - | TRBJ2-5 | TRBD1 | TRBV11-1
TGCAGTGCGGGGGAGGGGTCCAAGACGCCCCAGCATTTT | CSAGEGSKTPQHF | many | TRBJ1-5 | - | TRBV20-1
TGTGCCAGCAGCTCCCGGACAGGGGAGAGTCGTACCGAGCAGTTCTTC | CASSSRTGESRTEQFF | few | TRBJ2-1 | TRBD1 | TRBV5-6
TGCAGTGCCCCGACAGGGGGACATGAAAAACTGTTTTTT | CSAPTGGHEKLFF | few | TRBJ1-4 | TRBD1 | TRBV20-1
TGCGCCAGCAGCTTGGACAACTCTGGAAACACCATATATTTT | CASSLDNSGNTIYF | many | TRBJ1-3 | - | TRBV5-1
TGTGCCTGTCGTTTCCGGGGGGCCAACACAGATACGCAGTATTTT | CACRFRGANTDTQYF | - | TRBJ2-3 | - | TRBV7-2
TGTGCCAGCAGTTTTTGGTCAAGCGGGCATAAAGCAGATACGCAGTATTTT | CASSFWSSGHKADTQYF | - | TRBJ2-3 | - | TRBV12-3/TRBV12-4
TGTGCCAGCAGCCGTCTTTTGGAGATCGGGGAGCTGTTTTTT | CASSRLLEIGELFF | - | TRBJ2-2 | - | TRBV7-9
TGCGCCAGCAGCCAAGATGTGGGACAGGGGCGCACCGGGGAGCTGTTTTTT | CASSQDVGQGRTGELFF | - | TRBJ2-2 | TRBD1 | TRBV4-1
TGTGCCAGCAGCCCCCTAGGTAACGGCGGGGCGAACACCGGGGAGCTGTTTTTT | CASSPLGNGGANTGELFF | few | TRBJ2-2 | - | TRBV9
TGTGCCAGCAGTACCCTGATGGAGGGGGCTACGGAGACCCAGTACTTC | CASSTLMEGATETQYF | few | TRBJ2-5 | - | TRBV28
TGTGCCACGCAGGGGAGCACAGATACGCAGTATTTT | CATQGSTDTQYF | few | TRBJ2-3 | - | TRBV3-1
TGTGCCATCGGGGGACTAGCGGTGGCCACAGATACGCAGTATTTT | CAIGGLAVATDTQYF | many | TRBJ2-3 | TRBD2 | TRBV10-3
TGTGCCATCAGTGAAGTCGGAAACACCATATATTTT | CAISEVGNTIYF | - | TRBJ1-3 | - | TRBV10-3
TGTGCCAGCAGGCAAAAAATGATTGAAGCTTTCTTT | CASRQKMIEAFF | - | TRBJ1-1 | - | TRBV11-2
TGTGCCAGCAGCTTAGGCGGGAACCCCCGCTACGAGCAGTACTTC | CASSLGGNPRYEQYF | - | TRBJ2-7 | - | TRBV7-3
TGTGCCAGCAGCACACCGGGACAGGGGATTTTGGATGAGCAGTTCTTC | CASSTPGQGILDEQFF | many | TRBJ2-1 | TRBD1 | TRBV11-2
TGCAGCTCAAACAGGGGAGCCTACGAGCAGTACTTC | CSSNRGAYEQYF | - | TRBJ2-7 | TRBD1 | TRBV29-1
TGTGCCAGTAGGATAGGGGGCGGTCTTGGCAATGAGCAGTTCTTC | CASRIGGGLGNEQFF | - | TRBJ2-1 | TRBD1 | TRBV19
TGTGCCACCAGCAGAGGGACTAGCGGACATACTAGCACAGATACGCAGTATTTT | CATSRGTSGHTSTDTQYF | - | TRBJ2-3 | TRBD2 | TRBV15
TGTGCCAGCAGACATATTCCCTGGAGGGGGGAAGAGACCCAGTACTTC | CASRHIPWRGEETQYF | - | TRBJ2-5 | - | TRBV7-8
TGTGCCAGCAGTTTAGTAGCCGGGGGCGCCTACAATGAGCAGTTCTTC | CASSLVAGGAYNEQFF | few | TRBJ2-1 | - | TRBV12-3/TRBV12-4
TGCAGTGCCCCCGGGACTAGCGTCTATGAGCAGTTCTTC | CSAPGTSVYEQFF | - | TRBJ2-1 | TRBD2 | TRBV20-1
TGCGCCAGCAGCCCGGGACTCCAAAACTCCTACGAGCAGTACTTC | CASSPGLQNSYEQYF | - | TRBJ2-7 | - | TRBV5-1
TGCGCCAGCAGCTTTGGGACTAGCGGGAGTCTGAATGAGCAGTTCTTC | CASSFGTSGSLNEQFF | many | TRBJ2-1 | TRBD2 | TRBV5-1